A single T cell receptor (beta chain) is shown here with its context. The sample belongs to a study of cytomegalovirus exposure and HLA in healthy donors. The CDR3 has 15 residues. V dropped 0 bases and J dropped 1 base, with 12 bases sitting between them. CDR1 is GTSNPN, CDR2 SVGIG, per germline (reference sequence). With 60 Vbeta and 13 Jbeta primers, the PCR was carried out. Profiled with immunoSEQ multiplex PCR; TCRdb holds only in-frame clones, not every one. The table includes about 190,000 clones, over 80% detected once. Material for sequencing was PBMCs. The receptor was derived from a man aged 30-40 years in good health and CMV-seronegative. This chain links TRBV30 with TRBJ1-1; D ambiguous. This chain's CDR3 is CAWSVRVSGNTEAFF. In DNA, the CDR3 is TGTGCCTGGAGTGTACGAGTGAGCGGGAACACTGAAGCTTTCTTT.